These 6 T cell receptor beta chains share one sample of origin, sequenced in a study of T cells expressing NK-cell markers. No DNA is given; TCRdb re-called the 5' RACE reads and lists each CDR3 protein once. In total, the table holds fewer than 400,000 distinct CDR3 sequences. The material sequenced was blood T cells: a sorted CD56 or NKG2C T cell subset, CD4+ or CD8+ T cells, or bulk PBMC T cells (not recorded which). These receptors all stem from a man aged 18 to 70 in good health.

The rearrangement links TRBV29-1 to TRBJ1-2. This CDR3 contains 14 residues. CDR1 SQVTM and CDR2 ANQGSEA come from the germline V gene. The CDR3: CSVEDPGPRRGYTF.

The chain combines TRBV7-9 with TRBJ1-6; lacking DNA, the TRBD1 call made by TCRdb goes unchecked. CDR1 is SEHNR, CDR2 FQNEAQ, per germline (reference sequence). The CDR3 consists of 14 residues. This CDR3 reads CASSAGRENSPLHF.

The chain couples TRBV5-6 to TRBJ2-4; TCRdb reports TRBD1, a call that lacks DNA to check it against. Germline CDR1 SGHDT, CDR2 YYEEEE. The length of the CDR3 is 14 residues. CDR3 amino acids: CASARYGISNIQYF.

The V call is TRBV6-1, the J call TRBJ2-3; the D call from TCRdb, TRBD2, cannot be confirmed without DNA. This CDR3 has 17 amino acids. The V gene's germline CDR1 is MNHNS and CDR2 SASEGT. The CDR3 reads CASRATSLGGGTDTQYF.

This chain connects TRBV6-1 to TRBJ2-3; TCRdb's D gene call, TRBD1, goes unchecked for lack of DNA. The CDR3 sequence is 16 residues long. CDR1 and CDR2 from the germline V gene are MNHNS and SASEGT. The CDR3 here is CASSEWVAGGTDTQYF.

CDR3 sequence reads: CASSYPQETQYF. The gene calls are TRBV12-3 or TRBV12-4 and TRBJ2-5. The CDR3 sequence is 12 residues long.